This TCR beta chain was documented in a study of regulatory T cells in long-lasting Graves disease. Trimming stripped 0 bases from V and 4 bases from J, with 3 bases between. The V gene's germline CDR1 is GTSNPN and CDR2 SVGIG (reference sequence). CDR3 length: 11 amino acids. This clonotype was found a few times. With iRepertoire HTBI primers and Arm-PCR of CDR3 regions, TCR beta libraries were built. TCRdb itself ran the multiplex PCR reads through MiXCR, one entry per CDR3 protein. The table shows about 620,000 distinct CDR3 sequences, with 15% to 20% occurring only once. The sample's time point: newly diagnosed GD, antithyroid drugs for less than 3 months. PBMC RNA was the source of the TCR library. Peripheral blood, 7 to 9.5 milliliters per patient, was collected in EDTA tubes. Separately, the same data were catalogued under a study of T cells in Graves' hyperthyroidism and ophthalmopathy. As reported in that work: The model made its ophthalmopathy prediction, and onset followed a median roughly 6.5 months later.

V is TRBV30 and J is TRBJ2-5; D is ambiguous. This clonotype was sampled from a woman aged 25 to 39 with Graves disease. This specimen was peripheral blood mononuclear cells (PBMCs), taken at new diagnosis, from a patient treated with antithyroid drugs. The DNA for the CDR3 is TGTGCCTGGAGTGTATTAGAGACCCAGTACTTC. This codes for CAWSVLETQYF. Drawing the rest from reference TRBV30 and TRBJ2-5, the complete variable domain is SQTIHQWPATLVQPVGSPLSLECTVEGTSNPNLYWYRQAAGRGLQLLFYSVGIGQISSEVPQNLSASRPQDRQFILSSKKLLLSDSGFYLCAWSVLETQYFGPGTRLLVL.